This TCR beta chain is drawn from a study of blood T cells in healthy people across ages. Sample-barcoded 5' priming and a J-beta primer mix drove a second PCR of 7 to 11 cycles. TCRdb passed the 5' RACE reads through MiXCR, listing each CDR3 protein once. The sample has about 780,000 distinct CDR3 sequences; more than 25% are singletons. The CDR3 totals 13 residues. Healthy Russian Caucasian donors spanned ages about 6 to 95 years. Donors gave roughly 10 milliliters of peripheral blood apiece. These data were also filed under a second study, of T cells of mothers and their children. That paper adds: Whatever RNA was extracted went entirely into cDNA synthesis, at approximately 1.4 ug per 15 ul. Slightly higher but non-significant overlap marked related mother-child pairs versus unrelated pairs.

The specimen was blood. The sequence came from a boy between 10 and 17 years old in good health. This chain joins TRBV12-3 or TRBV12-4 and TRBJ2-5, with 9 bases that match TRBD1. The J call may not be correct, given that the DNA end is closer to TRBJ2-7. The CDR3 region is CASSRTGVHEQYF. DNA for the CDR3: TGTGCCAGCAGTCGGACAGGGGTGCACGAGCAGTACTTC.